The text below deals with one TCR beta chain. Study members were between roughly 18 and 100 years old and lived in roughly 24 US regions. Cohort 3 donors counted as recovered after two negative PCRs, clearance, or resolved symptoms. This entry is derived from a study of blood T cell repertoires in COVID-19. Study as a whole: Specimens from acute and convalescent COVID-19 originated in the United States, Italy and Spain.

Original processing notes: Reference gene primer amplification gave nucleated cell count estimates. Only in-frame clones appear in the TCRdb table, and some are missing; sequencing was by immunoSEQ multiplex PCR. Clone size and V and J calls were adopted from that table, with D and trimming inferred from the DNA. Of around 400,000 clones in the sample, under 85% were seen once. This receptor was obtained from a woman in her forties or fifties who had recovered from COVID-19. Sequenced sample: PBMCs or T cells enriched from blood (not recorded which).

The CDR3 protein is CASSLEGALGAFF. DNA of the CDR3: TGTGCCAGCAGTTTAGAGGGGGCGCTTGGAGCTTTCTTT. The V gene is TRBV12-3 or TRBV12-4, the J gene TRBJ1-1, with 7 positions matching TRBD1. With V trimmed by 1 base and J by 10 bases, 6 bases remained unmatched. CDR3 length: 13 residues.